This TCR beta chain was sequenced during a study of shared clonotypes between healthy human individuals. TCRdb's table, derived via immunoSEQ multiplex PCR, lists solely in-frame clones and lacks some. The table has around 500,000 clones, 65% to 85% seen once. Looked up from germline, CDR1 is SGHTA and CDR2 is FQGNSA. J gave up 9 bases and V 7 bases, and 5 bases lay outside the gene matches. The CDR3 totals 14 residues. The sample consisted of PBMCs. The gene calls are TRBV7-2 and TRBJ2-1; 14 positions agree with TRBD2. The sequence was obtained from a woman aged 40-49 years in good health. Some clones in this sample may be carry-over from other donors' samples. The CDR3, as DNA: TGTGCCAGCACCCAGGGACTAGCGGGAGCTGAGCAGTTCTTC. Translating gives CASTQGLAGAEQFF.